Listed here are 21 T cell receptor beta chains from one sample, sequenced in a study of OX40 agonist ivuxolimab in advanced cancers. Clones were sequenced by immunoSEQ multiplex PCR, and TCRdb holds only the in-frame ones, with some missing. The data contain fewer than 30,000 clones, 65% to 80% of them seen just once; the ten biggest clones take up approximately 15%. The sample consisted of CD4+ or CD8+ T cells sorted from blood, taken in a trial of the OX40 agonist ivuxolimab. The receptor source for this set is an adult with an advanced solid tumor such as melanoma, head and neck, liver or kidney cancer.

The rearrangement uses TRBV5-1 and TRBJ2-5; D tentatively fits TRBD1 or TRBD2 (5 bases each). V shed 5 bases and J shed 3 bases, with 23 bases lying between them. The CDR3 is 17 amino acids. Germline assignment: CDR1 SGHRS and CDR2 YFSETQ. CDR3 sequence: CASRERQGNLLKETQYF. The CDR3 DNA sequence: TGCGCCAGCAGGGAGCGGCAGGGAAACTTATTAAAAGAGACCCAGTACTTC.

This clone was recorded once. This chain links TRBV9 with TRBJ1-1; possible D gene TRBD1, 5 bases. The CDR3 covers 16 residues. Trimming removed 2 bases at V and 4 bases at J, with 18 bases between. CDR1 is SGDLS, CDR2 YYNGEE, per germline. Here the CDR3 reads CASSVGGLGEGTEAFF. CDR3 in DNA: TGTGCCAGCAGCGTCGGGGGTCTGGGGGAAGGCACTGAAGCTTTCTTT. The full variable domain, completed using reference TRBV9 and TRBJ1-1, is DSGVTQTPKHLITATGQRVTLRCSPRSGDLSVYWYQQSLDQGLQFLIQYYNGEERAKGNILERFSAQQFPDLHSELNLSSLELGDSALYFCASSVGGLGEGTEAFFGQGTRLTVV.

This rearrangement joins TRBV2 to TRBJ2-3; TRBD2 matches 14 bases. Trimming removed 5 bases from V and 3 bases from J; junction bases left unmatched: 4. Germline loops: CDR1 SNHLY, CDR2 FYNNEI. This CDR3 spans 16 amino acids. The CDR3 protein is CASSLGTSGGTDTQYF. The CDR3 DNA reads TGTGCCAGCAGTTTAGGGACTAGCGGGGGAACAGATACGCAGTATTTT.

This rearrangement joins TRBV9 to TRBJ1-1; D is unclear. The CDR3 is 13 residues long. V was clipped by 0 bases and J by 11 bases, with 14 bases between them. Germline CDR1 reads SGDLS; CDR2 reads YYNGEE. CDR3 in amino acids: CASSVDGAMGAFF. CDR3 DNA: TGTGCCAGCAGCGTAGATGGAGCGATGGGGGCTTTCTTT.

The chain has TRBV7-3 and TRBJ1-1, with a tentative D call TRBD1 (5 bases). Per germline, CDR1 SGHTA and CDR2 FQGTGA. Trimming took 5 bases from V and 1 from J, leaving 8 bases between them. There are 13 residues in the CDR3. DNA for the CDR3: TGTGCCAGCAGCATGGGACCGAACACTGAAGCTTTCTTT. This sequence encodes CASSMGPNTEAFF.

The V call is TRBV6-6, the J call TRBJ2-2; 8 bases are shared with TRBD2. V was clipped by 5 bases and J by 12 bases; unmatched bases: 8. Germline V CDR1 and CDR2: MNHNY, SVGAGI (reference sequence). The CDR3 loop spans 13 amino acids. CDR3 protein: CASSTLAAHQLFF. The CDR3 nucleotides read TGTGCCAGCAGTACACTAGCGGCCCACCAGCTGTTTTTT.

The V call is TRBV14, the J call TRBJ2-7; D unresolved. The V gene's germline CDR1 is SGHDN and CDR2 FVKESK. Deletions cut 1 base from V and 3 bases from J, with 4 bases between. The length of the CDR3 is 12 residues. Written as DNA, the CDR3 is TGTGCCAGCAGCCAAGCGGGCTACGAGCAGTACTTC. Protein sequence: CASSQAGYEQYF.

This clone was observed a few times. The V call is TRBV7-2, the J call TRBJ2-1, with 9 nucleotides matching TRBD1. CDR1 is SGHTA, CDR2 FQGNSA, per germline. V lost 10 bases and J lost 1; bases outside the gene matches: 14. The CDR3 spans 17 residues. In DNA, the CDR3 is TGTGCCATCGAAAAGAACAGGGGGCTTGTGTCCTACAATGAGCAGTTCTTC. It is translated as CAIEKNRGLVSYNEQFF.

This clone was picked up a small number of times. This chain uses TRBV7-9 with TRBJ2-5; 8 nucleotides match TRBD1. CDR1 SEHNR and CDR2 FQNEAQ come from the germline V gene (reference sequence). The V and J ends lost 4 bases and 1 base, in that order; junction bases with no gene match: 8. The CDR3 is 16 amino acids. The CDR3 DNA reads TGTGCCAGCAGCTCGCTAGGACAGGGCATCCAAGAGACCCAGTACTTC. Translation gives CASSSLGQGIQETQYF.

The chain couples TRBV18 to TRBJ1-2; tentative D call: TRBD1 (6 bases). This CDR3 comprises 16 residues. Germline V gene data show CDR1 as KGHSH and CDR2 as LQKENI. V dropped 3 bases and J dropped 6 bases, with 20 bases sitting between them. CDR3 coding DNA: TGTGCCAGCTCACCCAACGAGGACAGCGTTTACCATGGCTACACCTTC. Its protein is CASSPNEDSVYHGYTF. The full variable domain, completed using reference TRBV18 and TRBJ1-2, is NAGVMQNPRHLVRRRGQEARLRCSPMKGHSHVYWYRQLPEEGLKFMVYLQKENIIDESGMPKERFSAEFPKEGPSILRIQQVVRGDSAAYFCASSPNEDSVYHGYTFGSGTRLTVV.

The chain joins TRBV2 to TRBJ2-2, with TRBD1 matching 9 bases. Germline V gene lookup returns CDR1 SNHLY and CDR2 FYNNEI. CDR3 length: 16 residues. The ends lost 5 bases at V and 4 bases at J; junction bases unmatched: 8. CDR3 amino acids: CASSRDRASGTGELFF. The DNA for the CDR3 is TGTGCCAGCAGTAGGGACAGGGCTTCGGGCACCGGGGAGCTGTTTTTT.

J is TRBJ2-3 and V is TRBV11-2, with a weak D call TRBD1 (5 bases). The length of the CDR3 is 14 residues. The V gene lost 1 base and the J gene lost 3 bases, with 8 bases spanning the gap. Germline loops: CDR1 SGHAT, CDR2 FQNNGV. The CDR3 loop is CASSLGSGTDTQYF. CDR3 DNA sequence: TGTGCCAGCAGCTTAGGTTCAGGGACAGATACGCAGTATTTT.

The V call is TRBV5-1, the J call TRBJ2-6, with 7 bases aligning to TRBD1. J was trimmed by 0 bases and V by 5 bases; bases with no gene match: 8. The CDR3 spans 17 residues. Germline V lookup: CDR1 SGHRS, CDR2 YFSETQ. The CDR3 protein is CASSGDSHISGANVLTF. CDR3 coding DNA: TGCGCCAGCAGTGGGGACAGTCATATCTCTGGGGCCAACGTCCTGACTTTC.

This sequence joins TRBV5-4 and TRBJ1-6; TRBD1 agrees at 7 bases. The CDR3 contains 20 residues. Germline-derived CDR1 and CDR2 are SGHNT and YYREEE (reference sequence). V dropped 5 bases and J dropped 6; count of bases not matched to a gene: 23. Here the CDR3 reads CASRLFRGGAGGEFNSPLHF. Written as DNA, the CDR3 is TGTGCCAGCAGACTCTTCAGAGGGGGCGCGGGGGGCGAATTTAATTCACCCCTCCACTTT.

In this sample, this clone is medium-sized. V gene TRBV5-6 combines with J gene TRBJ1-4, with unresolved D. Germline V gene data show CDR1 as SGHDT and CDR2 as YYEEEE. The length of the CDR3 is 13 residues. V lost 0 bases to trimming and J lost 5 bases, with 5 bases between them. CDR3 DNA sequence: TGTGCCAGCAGCTTGGCCTTAAATGAAAAACTGTTTTTT. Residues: CASSLALNEKLFF.

In DNA, the CDR3 is TGTGCCAGCAGTGAGAGACAGGGGGCTGCCTCCACTGAAGCTTTCTTT. Translated: CASSERQGAASTEAFF. The chain couples TRBV2 to TRBJ1-1; 10 bases agree with TRBD1. The CDR3 sequence is 16 residues long. The V gene's germline CDR1 is SNHLY and CDR2 FYNNEI. J lost 4 bases, V lost 3 bases, and 8 bases had no gene match. The entire variable domain, with the rest obtained from reference TRBV2 and TRBJ1-1, is as follows: EPEVTQTPSHQVTQMGQEVILRCVPISNHLYFYWYRQILGQKVEFLVSFYNNEISEKSEIFDDQFSVERPDGSNFTLKIRSTKLEDSAMYFCASSERQGAASTEAFFGQGTRLTVV.

CDR3 bases: TGTGCCAGCTCACCACCGACAGCATCCGCCACTGAAGCTTTCTTT. This translates into CASSPPTASATEAFF. This rearrangement joins TRBV18 to TRBJ1-1, with TRBD1 as a possible D gene (5 bases). The germline V gene has CDR1 KGHSH and CDR2 LQKENI. The CDR3 has 15 residues. V was trimmed by 0 bases and J by 4 bases, leaving 12 bases between them.

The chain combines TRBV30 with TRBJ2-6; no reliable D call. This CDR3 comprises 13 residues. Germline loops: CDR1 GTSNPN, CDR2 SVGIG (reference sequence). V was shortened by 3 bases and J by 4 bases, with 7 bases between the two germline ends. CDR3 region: CAWRGTGANVLTF. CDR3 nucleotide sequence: TGTGCCTGGAGGGGTACCGGGGCCAACGTCCTGACTTTC.

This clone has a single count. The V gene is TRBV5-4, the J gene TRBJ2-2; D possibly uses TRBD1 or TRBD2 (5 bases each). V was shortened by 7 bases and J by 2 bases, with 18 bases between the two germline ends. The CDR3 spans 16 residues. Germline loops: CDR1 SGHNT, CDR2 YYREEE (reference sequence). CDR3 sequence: CASRLRSGRNTGELFF. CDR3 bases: TGTGCCAGCCGCCTTCGATCGGGACGTAACACCGGGGAGCTGTTTTTT.

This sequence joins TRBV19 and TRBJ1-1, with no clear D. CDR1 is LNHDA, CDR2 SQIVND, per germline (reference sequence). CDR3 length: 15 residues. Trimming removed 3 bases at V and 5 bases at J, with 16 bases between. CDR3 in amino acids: CASSIDAPMVTEAFF. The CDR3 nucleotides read TGTGCCAGTAGTATTGATGCCCCTATGGTGACTGAAGCTTTCTTT.

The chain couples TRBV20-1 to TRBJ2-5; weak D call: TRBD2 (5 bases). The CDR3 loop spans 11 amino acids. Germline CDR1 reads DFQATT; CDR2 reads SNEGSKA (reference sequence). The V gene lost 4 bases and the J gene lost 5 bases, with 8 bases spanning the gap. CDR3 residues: CSATRRETQYF. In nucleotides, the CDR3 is TGCAGTGCTACCCGGAGGGAGACCCAGTACTTC.